This T cell receptor beta chain was profiled in a study of T cell repertoires in cytomegalovirus infection. Study-level information: Signatures in public TCR beta sequences pointed to both CMV infection and matching HLA type.

The study's findings and limits: Based on cumulative public TCR beta family frequency, carriers of CMV plus the relevant HLA were identified. The ex vivo response was dominated by HLA-C-restricted CMV-specific TCR beta clonotypes.

The sample holds a few counts of this clonotype. Its antigen is as yet unknown. V lost 0 bases and J lost 4, with 11 bases in between. CDR3 length equals 14 residues. The germline V gene has CDR1 SGDLS and CDR2 YYNGEE. TCRdb called the reads again in MiXCR, with one record for every CDR3 protein. Here the sample spans 200,000 to 300,000 distinct CDR3 sequences, 12% to 15% being singletons. The receptor's source is a human donor in good health (CMV status not recorded). Some clones in this sample may be carry-over from other donors' samples. The J gene is TRBJ2-7, the V gene TRBV9; perhaps TRBD2 as D (6 bases). The sample consisted of PBMCs. The CDR3 coding sequence is TGTGCCAGCAGCGTAGCTACCGGGGGTTACGAGCAGTACTTC. Translated: CASSVATGGYEQYF.